This T cell receptor (beta chain) came from a study of blood T cell repertoires in COVID-19. The CDR3 loop spans 13 amino acids. The J segment lost 9 bases and the V segment lost 8 bases, leaving 7 bases of the junction unmatched. Germline lookup yields CDR1 SGHTA and CDR2 FQGNSA. Profiling relied on immunoSEQ multiplex PCR, and the TCRdb table lists in-frame clones only, not all of them. The repertoire holds 60,000 to 85,000 clones, with approximately 87% as singletons. The rearrangement uses TRBV7-2 and TRBJ1-6; 7 positions agree with TRBD1. The sequenced sample consisted of peripheral blood. The TCR sequence derives from a man aged 50 to 59 with active COVID-19. The CDR3 DNA reads as TGTGCCAGCCGCCCGGACAGGACTTCACCCCTCCACTTT. It is translated as CASRPDRTSPLHF.